These 8 T cell receptor beta chains were all obtained from the same sample, sequenced in a study of human T cells and chemical hapten exposure. Using its own MiXCR run on the RACE reads, TCRdb lists one record per CDR3 protein. The table records about 40,000 distinct CDR3 sequences, around 3% of them present only once. Time point of the sample: patch test 2, 6 weeks after DPC sensitization. Treatment noted: therapeutic diphenylcyclopropenone sensitization with weekly scalp DPC. This sample comprised whole blood, obtained in connection with sensitization to the hapten diphenylcyclopropenone (DPC). The receptors shown here come from a middle-aged man with alopecia areata. Some clones in this sample may be carry-over from other donors' samples.

At least ten counts were recorded for this clonotype. This chain joins TRBV14 and TRBJ2-1; TRBD1 might be the D (5 bases). The V gene's germline CDR1 is SGHDN and CDR2 FVKESK. The CDR3 covers 15 residues. V was pared by 4 bases and J by 4 bases, with 14 bases between. The CDR3 coding sequence is TGTGCCAGCAGCCCTGACAGAAATAAATACAATGAGCAGTTCTTC. Amino acid sequence: CASSPDRNKYNEQFF.

This clonotype was seen repeatedly, ten times or more. The chain carries TRBV5-1 and TRBJ2-3; the D gene is possibly TRBD2 (5 bases). Germline V gene data show CDR1 as SGHRS and CDR2 as YFSETQ. Trimming removed 3 bases at V and 3 bases at J, with 8 bases between. The CDR3 has 13 amino acids. CDR3 DNA: TGCGCCAGCAGCTGGATAGCGACAGATACGCAGTATTTT. Amino acids: CASSWIATDTQYF.

This clonotype has only a few counts. J is TRBJ2-7 and V is TRBV24-1; D call uncertain. Per the germline V gene, CDR1 is KGHDR and CDR2 is SFDVKD. This CDR3 is 11 amino acids long. Trimming took 5 bases from V and 4 from J, leaving 5 bases between them. CDR3 sequence (DNA): TGTGCCACCAGTGCAGGATACGAGCAGTACTTC. Translation: CATSAGYEQYF.

This chain uses TRBV27 with TRBJ2-2; either TRBD1 or TRBD2 may fit D (5 bases each). Germline values: CDR1 MNHEY, CDR2 SMNVEV (reference sequence). Trimming left V 3 bases short and J 1 base short, with 6 bases between. This CDR3 is 14 amino acids long. The DNA for the CDR3 is TGTGCCAGCAGTTTGGGGGTGAACACCGGGGAGCTGTTTTTT. Residues: CASSLGVNTGELFF.

This clonotype showed up just a few times. The rearrangement joins TRBV7-8 to TRBJ2-3; possibly TRBD2 for D (6 bases). The germline V gene has CDR1 SGHVS and CDR2 FQNEAQ. This CDR3 is built from 16 residues. V was clipped by 4 bases and J by 3 bases, with 17 bases between them. DNA of the CDR3: TGTGCCAGCAGCTCCAACAGCGGGCGGTGGACAGATACGCAGTATTTT. Its translation is CASSSNSGRWTDTQYF.

This clonotype was recorded many times. The CDR3 DNA reads TGTGCCACCAGCCGCTTTCCTCTTCAAGGGGGCACAGATACGCAGTATTTT. Protein: CATSRFPLQGGTDTQYF. This chain joins TRBV15 and TRBJ2-3, with a weak D call TRBD1 (5 bases). Germline V gives CDR1 LNHNV, CDR2 YYDKDF (reference sequence). With 5 bases removed from V and 1 base from J, the gap between germline ends came to 19 bases. CDR3 length: 17 residues. Full variable domain (remainder filled in from reference TRBV15 and TRBJ2-3): DAMVIQNPRYQVTQFGKPVTLSCSQTLNHNVMYWYQQKSSQAPKLLFHYYDKDFNNEADTPDNFQSRRPNTSFCFLDIRSPGLGDTAMYLCATSRFPLQGGTDTQYFGPGTRLTVL.

This clonotype was found many times. This chain joins TRBV5-1 and TRBJ2-5; D might be TRBD2 (6 bases). The CDR3 sequence is 17 residues long. V lost 3 bases and J 6 bases, leaving 24 bases between the germline ends. Looked up from germline, CDR1 is SGHRS and CDR2 is YFSETQ. Here the CDR3 DNA reads TGCGCCAGCAGCTCCACCCGACTAGTAATGGTCGGAAAGACCCAGTACTTC. Translation: CASSSTRLVMVGKTQYF.

The sample holds a few counts of this clonotype. This chain links TRBV7-9 with TRBJ1-2; a possible D gene is TRBD1 (5 bases). Looked up from germline, CDR1 is SEHNR and CDR2 is FQNEAQ (reference sequence). This CDR3 is built from 13 residues. V was shortened by 5 bases and J by 9 bases, with 16 bases between the two germline ends. The CDR3 is CASSQGTLGSYTF. Written as DNA, the CDR3 is TGTGCCAGCAGCCAAGGGACTCTCGGGAGCTACACCTTC.